This TCR beta chain comes out of a study of cytomegalovirus exposure and HLA in healthy donors (TCRdb year 2017). Turning to the overall study: An earlier analysis of roughly 500 of the donors reported 250 to 350 Gb of sequence data and approximately 110 million unique TCR beta sequences from roughly 200 million T cells. Four to six DR-DQ haplotypes were handled as single units for association and clustering, since linkage in the cohort was strong. Along with the approximately 620-subject first cohort, a separate validation cohort of 120 different subjects was used. Donor age, sex, ethnicity and CMV serostatus were collected together with the repertoire data. To study patterns of TCR occurrence, a later analysis re-analyzed previously published TCR beta repertoires from 650 to 750 donors and added high-resolution HLA genotyping. A later genetic analysis took genome-wide SNP genotypes for about three fifths of the 666 donors and used that subset as a discovery cohort. On average, roughly 250,000 unique TCR beta nucleotide sequences were sequenced per donor among about 400 genotyped donors of the cohort, with roughly 18% of those sequences being non-productive. High-throughput TCR immunosequencing, statistical association of individual TCRs with disease status, and machine learning were combined to predict cytomegalovirus infection status. Every discovery cohort repertoire had been produced on one sequencing platform. HLA typing included class I and class II loci at four-digit resolution. The number of donors typed differed by locus, with roughly 629-640 for A, B, C, DRB1 and DQB1, around 560 for DQA1, about 610 for DPA1, and approximately 470 for DPB1. The aim of the study was to test whether cataloging public T cell receptors could identify signatures of past pathogen exposure. Of the approximately 400 genotyped donors, roughly 80% fell in the genetic ancestry cluster associated with self-reported Caucasian donors. Using immunosequencing, the study profiled T cell repertoires from some 670 subjects and related those repertoires to cytomegalovirus serostatus. About 320 gigabases of sequencing data and tens of millions of unique TCR sequences were included in an early release covering over 600 HLA-typed donors. Rather than using new phenotypic data, the later analysis identified candidate immune exposures from TCR beta sequences and from how often those sequences occurred across donors. An earlier analysis of roughly 600 of the donors used high-throughput TCR beta sequencing to judge whether each TCR beta V gene segment behaved as functional or pseudogenic.

Libraries were constructed by the immunoSEQ multiplex PCR assay. For the multiplex PCR, a mixture combining 60 forward primers for TCR Vbeta segments and 13 reverse primers for TCR Jbeta segments was used. The CDR3 region of rearranged TCR beta genes was amplified from genomic DNA with a multiplex PCR assay. The Illumina HiSeq System was used to sequence the amplified TCR beta libraries as 87-base-pair reads. As for how the authors treated the data: A later analysis counted approximately 76 million unique TCR beta chains across the 600 to 850 repertoires, and 9.5 million to 11 million of these chains were shared by at least two donors. A nearest-neighbor algorithm error-corrected the raw reads and collapsed the reads into unique sequences, merging closely related sequences to remove PCR and sequencing errors. CDR3 sequences were aligned to IMGT reference sequences to assign V, D and J gene segments. For a sequence to be retained, at least a six-nucleotide match to both a V gene segment and a J gene segment was required. Rearrangements were called productive when the CDR3 lacked stop codons and stayed in frame with V and J; all others were non-productive. CDR3 was defined according to IMGT convention as the region running from the second conserved V-encoded cysteine to the conserved J-encoded phenylalanine. The earlier analysis of 587 of the donors excluded sequences that lacked an unambiguous match to a single V gene segment. In an earlier analysis of a few hundred of the donors, a V segment was called functional when productive rearrangements were above 56.7%, and segregating when the standard deviation between donors exceeded 5%. A statistical classification framework was built to diagnose cytomegalovirus status from the catalog of TCR beta chain sequences. In a later analysis, TCR nucleotide sequences were compared against IMGT/GENE-DB human TR gene sequences so that V and J genes could be assigned. The TCRdist pipeline was used in a later analysis to assign CDR3 sequences and most-parsimonious VDJ recombination scenarios. In a later analysis, every TCR beta chain was defined by the combination of its CDR3 amino acid sequence and its V-gene family, and reads without a unique V-gene family were dropped. In a later analysis, 450 to 600 highly shared, low-generation-probability nucleotide sequences were removed to address suspected cross-contamination and a sequencing artifact. For each public chain, a later analysis derived a clonal expansion index from normalized ranks of inferred template counts within each repertoire. A later analysis computed generation probabilities with a VDJ recombination model fitted to out-of-frame rearrangements, and checked the results against IGoR. In a later analysis, TCR-TCR, TCR-HLA and TCR-CMV co-occurrence was scored with hypergeometric tests, and a repertoire-size bias correction was applied to TCR pairs. To estimate false discovery rates, a later analysis permuted the HLA or CMV assignments 20 times. In a later analysis, co-occurring TCRs were grouped with DBSCAN, and TCRdist sequence similarity was added when clustering was performed within HLA-allele-positive subsets. Co-occurrence clustering excluded repertoires with fewer than 30,000 or more than 120,000 public chains, plus five with anomalous nucleotide sharing. As stored in TCRdb, this immuneACCESS dataset retains in-frame rearrangements with V and J assigned. A fraction of the clones does not appear; measured against another copy, unresolved V genes explain less than half of the discrepancy, and the remainder lacks a known reason. The DNA gave D and trimming, while V, J and clone size come from that table. Present in this sample are 120,000 or so clones, 70% to 90% of which were seen just once. Around 2% of the sample belongs to the ten largest clones.

A word on this clone: Its binding antigen is unknown. No per-base quality is available; no much larger clone lies one base away.

The CDR3, from cysteine to phenylalanine, totals 15 residues. Just CDR3 DNA is preserved here, 45 bases in frame from base 1. Between the V and J ends, shortened by 0 bases and 2 bases respectively, the junction contains 10 bases. From the germline V gene, CDR1 is MNHEY and CDR2 is SVGAGI. The paper as a whole reports these results and caveats: A further reported finding was that TCR beta sequences accurately predicted the HLA-A and HLA-B alleles for most subjects in the first cohort. When HLA alleles, especially DR and DQ, strongly co-occurred, TCR associations were difficult to assign to individual alleles. Correlated functional status among segregating V segments might be attributable to linkage disequilibrium, but an unknown experimental factor could not be ruled out. The earlier analysis of 587 of the donors excluded around 17 rarely observed V segments, including chromosome 9 orphons, because counts were too low. In a later analysis, TCR association rates were found to vary across HLA loci, with the most associated TCRs seen for DRB1 alleles and the fewest for HLA-C alleles. The only immune exposure information available for the cohort was CMV serostatus. Only TCR beta chains were sequenced in this cohort, and the absence of alpha or paired-chain data limited detectable features. Because the 87-base-pair reads could not distinguish some IMGT-functional V segments, including TRBV6-2 and TRBV6-3, those segments were excluded. The study gave a list of some 150 TCR beta chains associated with cytomegalovirus. In vitro tests confirmed that a few of the cytomegalovirus-associated TCR beta chains recognize cytomegalovirus antigens. In a later genetic analysis, fewer N-insertions in productive TCRs were reported among donors in an Asian-associated ancestry cluster than the approximately 710-donor mean. In a later analysis, HLA-associated TCR beta chains showed more clonal expansion and lower generation probabilities than non-associated chains that were equally common. An earlier analysis of approximately 500 of the donors showed that most TCR beta V segments appeared in productive rearrangements either about 87% or about 30% of the time, which broadly matched IMGT annotations. Sequencing depth was assumed to be roughly uniform across donors in the presence/absence analyses, though that assumption may not hold. Because HLA typing was missing for some donors at each locus, association tests included only the typed subset. The classifier was reported to diagnose cytomegalovirus status with high specificity and sensitivity in both the original cohort and the validation cohort. Most TCR sequences were observed very rarely across donors, whereas some public TCRs were present in many individuals. V-gene and J-gene trimming of TCR beta chains was associated with a missense DCLRE1C variant in a later genetic analysis, and the association was replicated in an independent cohort. Specific HLA alleles were associated with roughly 16,000 TCR beta sequences at a false discovery rate of 0.05 in a later analysis. A cluster of highly shared sequence variants was judged likely to be a technical artifact of the sequencing pipeline. According to a later analysis, most CMV-associated TCR beta chains appeared to be HLA-restricted, and the HLA associations seemed to be driven largely by CMV exposure. Several of the top co-occurrence clusters appeared to be linked to parvovirus B19, influenza, CMV and Epstein-Barr virus, according to a later analysis. According to the authors, the approach could potentially be generalized to other disease states and immunological phenotypes.

In total, 600 or so healthy bone marrow donors made up the cohort. Cohort members were all nominally healthy when sampled, although unrecorded immune exposures were likely present. The donor tested CMV seronegative and was one of the 352 seronegative cohort members. A peripheral blood sample was collected from each donor, and TCR beta sequencing was performed on peripheral blood mononuclear cells. Genomic DNA extraction from the blood cell samples was performed with the Qiagen DNeasy Blood Extraction Kit. The chain uses TRBV6-5 and TRBJ1-1, with no D gene named confidently. This sequence originates from a middle-aged man in good health and CMV-seronegative. Source material: PBMCs. The nucleotide sequence is TGTGCCAGCAGTTACTCGGTGACGGGAAACACTGAAGCTTTCTTT. Translated, it gives CASSYSVTGNTEAFF.